This TCR beta chain is from a study of T cell repertoires in cytomegalovirus infection. As for the study in general: Public TCR beta signature analysis indicated the presence of both CMV infection and matching HLA type.

The V and J ends lost 5 bases and 1 base, in that order; junction bases with no gene match: 8. This CDR3 has 18 residues. Germline V gene data show CDR1 as SGHVS and CDR2 as FQNEAQ. The sample holds a few counts of this clonotype. Its specificity is unknown. Using its own MiXCR run on the reads, TCRdb lists one record per CDR3 protein. The sample lists around 530,000 distinct CDR3 sequences, 26% occurring once. General study findings and limits: The study identified carriers of CMV plus the relevant HLA from cumulative public TCR beta family frequency. CMV-specific TCR beta clonotypes restricted by HLA-C dominated the ex vivo response.

This sequence originates from a human donor in good health (CMV status not recorded). Some clones in this sample may be carry-over from other donors' samples. J is TRBJ2-3 and V is TRBV7-8, with 14 bases aligning to TRBD2. The specimen was PBMCs. CDR3 DNA sequence: TGTGCCAGCAGCCCGACTAGCGGGAGGGGCCGGGGCACAGATACGCAGTATTTT. Translation: CASSPTSGRGRGTDTQYF.